The 5 T cell receptor beta chains in this list originate from one sample, sequenced in a study of T cells in Graves' hyperthyroidism and ophthalmopathy. Template material for amplifying TCR beta CDR3 regions consisted of RNA transcripts. HTBI primers drove first-round RT-PCR of the TCR CDR3. TCRdb itself ran the multiplex PCR reads through MiXCR, one entry per CDR3 protein. The sample records around 690,000 distinct CDR3 sequences, less than 25% being singletons. The source material was blood. The origin of the receptors is a man aged 30-40 years with Graves' ophthalmopathy.

The CDR3 protein is CASSQDFQGATNTEAFF. The CDR3 nucleotides read TGTGCCAGCAGCCAAGATTTTCAGGGGGCGACGAACACTGAAGCTTTCTTT. The rearrangement uses TRBV14 and TRBJ1-1, with 8 positions matching TRBD1. The germline V gene encodes CDR1 SGHDN and CDR2 FVKESK. The CDR3 extends over 17 amino acids. Trimming took 0 bases from V and 1 from J; bases not matched to a gene: 7.

The gene calls are TRBV19 and TRBJ1-2, with TRBD1 matching 8 bases. The V and J ends lost 6 bases and 6 bases, in that order; junction bases with no gene match: 6. The CDR3 runs 13 residues. From germline, CDR1 is LNHDA and CDR2 SQIVND (reference sequence). The CDR3 region has the DNA TGTGCCAGTAGGACAGGACAGGGTCATGGCTACACCTTC. Translating gives CASRTGQGHGYTF.

This clonotype occurred many times. The chain combines TRBV27 with TRBJ1-4, with TRBD1 matching 9 bases. Per the germline V gene, CDR1 is MNHEY and CDR2 is SMNVEV (reference sequence). V lost 3 bases and J lost 7; bases outside the gene matches: 3. This CDR3 spans 14 amino acids. In DNA, the CDR3 is TGTGCCAGCAGTTTGGGGACAGGGTTTGAAAAACTGTTTTTT. It encodes CASSLGTGFEKLFF.

This clonotype showed up many times. The chain recombines TRBV28 with TRBJ2-7; 14 positions match TRBD2. The V and J ends lost 5 bases and 2 bases, in that order; junction bases with no gene match: 17. The CDR3 has 20 amino acids. Germline CDR1 is MDHEN and CDR2 is SYDVKM. CDR3 in amino acids: CASSTLPGQGTSGSPYEQYF. The CDR3 nucleotides are TGTGCCAGCAGTACCCTCCCGGGACAGGGGACTAGCGGGAGCCCCTACGAGCAGTACTTC.

J is TRBJ2-3 and V is TRBV6-5; no reliable D call. This CDR3 has 15 residues. The V and J ends lost 4 bases and 0 bases respectively, with 11 bases between them. Germline V gene sequence: CDR1 MNHEY, CDR2 SVGAGI. CDR3 coding DNA: TGTGCCAGCAGTTCCCTCCCGCCCAGCACAGATACGCAGTATTTT. Its protein product is CASSSLPPSTDTQYF.